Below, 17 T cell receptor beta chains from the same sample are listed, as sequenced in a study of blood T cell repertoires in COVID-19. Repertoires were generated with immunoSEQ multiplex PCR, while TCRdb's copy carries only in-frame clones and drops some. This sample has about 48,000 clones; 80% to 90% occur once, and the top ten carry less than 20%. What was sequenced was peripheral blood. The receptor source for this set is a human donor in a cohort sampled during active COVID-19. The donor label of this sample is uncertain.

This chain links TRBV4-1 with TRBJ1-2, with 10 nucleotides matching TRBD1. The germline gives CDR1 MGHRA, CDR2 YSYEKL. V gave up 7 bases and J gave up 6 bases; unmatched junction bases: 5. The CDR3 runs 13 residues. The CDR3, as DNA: TGCGCCAGCAACCCTGGACAGGGGGATGGCTACACCTTC. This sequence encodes CASNPGQGDGYTF.

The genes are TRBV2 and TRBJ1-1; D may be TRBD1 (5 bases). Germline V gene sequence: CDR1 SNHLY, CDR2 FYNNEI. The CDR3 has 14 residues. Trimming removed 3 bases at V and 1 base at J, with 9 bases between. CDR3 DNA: TGTGCCAGCAGTGACCAGGGCCCGAACACTGAAGCTTTCTTT. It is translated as CASSDQGPNTEAFF.

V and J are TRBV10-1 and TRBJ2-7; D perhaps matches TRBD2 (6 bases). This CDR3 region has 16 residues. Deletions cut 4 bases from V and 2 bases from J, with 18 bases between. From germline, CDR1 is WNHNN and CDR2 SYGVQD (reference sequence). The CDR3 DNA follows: TGCGCCAGCAGTGCCTCCTGTAGGGGAGGCCCCTACGAGCAGTACTTC. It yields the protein CASSASCRGGPYEQYF.

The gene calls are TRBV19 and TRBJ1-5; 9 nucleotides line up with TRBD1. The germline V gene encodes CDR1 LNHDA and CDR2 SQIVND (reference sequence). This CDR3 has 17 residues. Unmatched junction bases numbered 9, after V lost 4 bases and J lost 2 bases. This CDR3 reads CASSTMGQGEGNQPQHF. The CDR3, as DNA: TGTGCCAGTAGTACGATGGGACAGGGAGAAGGCAATCAGCCCCAGCATTTT.

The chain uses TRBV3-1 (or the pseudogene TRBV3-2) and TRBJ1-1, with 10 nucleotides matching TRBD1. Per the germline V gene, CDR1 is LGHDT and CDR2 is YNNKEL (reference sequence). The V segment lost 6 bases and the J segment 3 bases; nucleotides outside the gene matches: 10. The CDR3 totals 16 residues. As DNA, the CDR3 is TGTGCCAGCAGTCTCTCCGACAGGGGGCTTGACACTGAAGCTTTCTTT. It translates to CASSLSDRGLDTEAFF.

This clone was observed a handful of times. In DNA form, the CDR3 reads TGTGCCAGCTCACCACCGTCCCGTAGGGGTGAGCAGTTCTTC. Translated, it gives CASSPPSRRGEQFF. The chain joins TRBV18 to TRBJ2-1; D may be TRBD1 (5 bases). Germline-derived CDR1 and CDR2 are KGHSH and LQKENI. The length of the CDR3 is 14 residues. V lost 0 bases and J 9 bases, leaving 12 bases between the germline ends.

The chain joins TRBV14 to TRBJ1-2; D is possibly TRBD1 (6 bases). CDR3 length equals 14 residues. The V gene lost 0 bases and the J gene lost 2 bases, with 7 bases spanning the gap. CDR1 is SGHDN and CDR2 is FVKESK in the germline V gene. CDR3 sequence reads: CASSQDTGNYGYTF. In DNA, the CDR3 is TGTGCCAGCAGCCAAGATACAGGGAACTATGGCTACACCTTC.

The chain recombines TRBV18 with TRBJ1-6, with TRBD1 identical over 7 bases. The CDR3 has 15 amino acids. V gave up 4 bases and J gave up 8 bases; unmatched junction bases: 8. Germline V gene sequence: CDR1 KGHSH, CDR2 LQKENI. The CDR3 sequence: CASSQGGAVDSPLHF. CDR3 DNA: TGTGCCAGCTCACAAGGGGGCGCGGTGGATTCACCCCTCCACTTT.

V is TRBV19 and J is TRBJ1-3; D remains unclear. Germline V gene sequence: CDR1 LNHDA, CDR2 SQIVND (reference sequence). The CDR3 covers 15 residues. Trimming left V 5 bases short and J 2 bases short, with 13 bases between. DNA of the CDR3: TGTGCCAGTAGTGCCCTCCTGGAGGCTGGAAACACCATATATTTT. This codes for CASSALLEAGNTIYF.

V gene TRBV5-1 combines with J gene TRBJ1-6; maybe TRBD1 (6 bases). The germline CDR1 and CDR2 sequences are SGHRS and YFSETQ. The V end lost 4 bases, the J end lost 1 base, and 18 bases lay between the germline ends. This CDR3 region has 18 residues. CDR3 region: CASSVDGQGSSYNSPLHF. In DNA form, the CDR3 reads TGCGCCAGCAGCGTGGACGGGCAGGGGAGTTCCTATAATTCACCCCTCCACTTT.

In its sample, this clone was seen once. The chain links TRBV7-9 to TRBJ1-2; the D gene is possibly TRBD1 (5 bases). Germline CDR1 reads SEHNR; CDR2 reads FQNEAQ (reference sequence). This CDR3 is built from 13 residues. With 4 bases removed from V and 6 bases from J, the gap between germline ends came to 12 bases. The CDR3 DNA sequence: TGTGCCAGCAGCTCGAACCAGGGTGATGGCTACACCTTC. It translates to CASSSNQGDGYTF.

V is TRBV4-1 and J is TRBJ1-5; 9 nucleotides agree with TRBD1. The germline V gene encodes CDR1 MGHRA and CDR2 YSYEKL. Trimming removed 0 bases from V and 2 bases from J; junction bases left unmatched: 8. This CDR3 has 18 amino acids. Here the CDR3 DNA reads TGCGCCAGCAGCCAAGATCCAACAGGGGGCTATGGCAATCAGCCCCAGCATTTT. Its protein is CASSQDPTGGYGNQPQHF.

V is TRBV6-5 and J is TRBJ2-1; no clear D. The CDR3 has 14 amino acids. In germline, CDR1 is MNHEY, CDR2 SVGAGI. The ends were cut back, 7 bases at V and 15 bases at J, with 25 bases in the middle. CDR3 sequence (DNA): TGTGCCAGCACCCAAAGTAGTGAGGCCTCCCGTATGTTCTTC. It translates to CASTQSSEASRMFF.

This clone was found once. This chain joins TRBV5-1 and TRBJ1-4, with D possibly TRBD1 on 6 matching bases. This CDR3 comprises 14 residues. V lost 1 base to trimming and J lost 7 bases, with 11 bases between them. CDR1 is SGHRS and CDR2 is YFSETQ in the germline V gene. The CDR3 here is CASSLLQGSEKLFF. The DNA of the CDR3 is TGCGCCAGCAGCTTGCTCCAGGGGAGTGAAAAACTGTTTTTT.

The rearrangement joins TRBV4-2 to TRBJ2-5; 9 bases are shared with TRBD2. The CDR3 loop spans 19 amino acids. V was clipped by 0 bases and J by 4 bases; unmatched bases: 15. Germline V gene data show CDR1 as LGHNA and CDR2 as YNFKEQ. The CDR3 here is CASSQDILVLAGRVETQYF. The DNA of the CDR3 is TGTGCCAGCAGCCAAGACATATTGGTTCTAGCGGGGAGAGTAGAGACCCAGTACTTC.

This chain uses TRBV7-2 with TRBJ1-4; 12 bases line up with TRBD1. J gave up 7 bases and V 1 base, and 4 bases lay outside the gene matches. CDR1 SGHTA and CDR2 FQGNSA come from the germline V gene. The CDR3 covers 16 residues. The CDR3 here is CASSLGDRGRSEKLFF. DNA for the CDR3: TGTGCCAGCAGCTTAGGGGACAGGGGGCGAAGTGAAAAACTGTTTTTT.

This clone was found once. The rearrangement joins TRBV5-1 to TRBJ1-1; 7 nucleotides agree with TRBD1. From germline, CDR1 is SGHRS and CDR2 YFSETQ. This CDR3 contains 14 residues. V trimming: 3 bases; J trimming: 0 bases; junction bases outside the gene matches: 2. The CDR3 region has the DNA TGCGCCAGCAGCTCGGGACAGATGAACACTGAAGCTTTCTTT. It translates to CASSSGQMNTEAFF.